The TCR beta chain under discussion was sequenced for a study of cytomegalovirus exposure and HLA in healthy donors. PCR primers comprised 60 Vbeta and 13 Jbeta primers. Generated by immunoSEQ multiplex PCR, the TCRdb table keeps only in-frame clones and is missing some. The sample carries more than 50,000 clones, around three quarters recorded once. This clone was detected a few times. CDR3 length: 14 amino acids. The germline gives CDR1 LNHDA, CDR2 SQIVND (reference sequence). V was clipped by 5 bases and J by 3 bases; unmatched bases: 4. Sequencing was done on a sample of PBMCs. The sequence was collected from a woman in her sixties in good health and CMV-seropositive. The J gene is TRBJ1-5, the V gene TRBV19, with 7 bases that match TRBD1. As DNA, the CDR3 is TGTGCCAGTAGTGGCGGGACAGACAATCAGCCCCAGCATTTT. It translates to CASSGGTDNQPQHF.